These T cell receptor beta chains were read from a single sample in a study of blood T cell repertoires in COVID-19. Here immunoSEQ multiplex PCR was the method, and the copy in TCRdb shows in-frame clones only, minus some. The data hold about 280,000 clones, with about 85% observed a single time. Input material: peripheral blood. Every receptor here comes from a human donor in a cohort sampled during active COVID-19. Both conserved end residues are trimmed from each CDR3.

>TRBJ2-1|TRBV4-3
ASSQVRGYNEQF
>TRBJ1-2|TRBV12-5
ASGLSDRGYT
>TRBJ1-1|TRBV7-2
ASSPNRRNTEAF
>TRBJ1-6|TRBV7-9
ASSLVGQGNSPLH
>TRBJ2-7|TRBV6-6
ASSEDRAVHEQY
>TRBJ2-7|TRBV10-3
AISAAGGALYEQY
>TRBJ2-5|TRBV5-4
AYVVGPLKTGKTQY
>TRBJ1-1|TRBV27
ASSLRGSTEAF
>TRBJ2-1|TRBV6-6
ASSYGGRADNEQF
>TRBJ2-1|TRBV6-5
ATAGTSYNEQF
>TRBJ2-7|TRBV15
ATSRGIDEQY
>TRBJ2-7|TRBV28
ASSLSGPYEQY
>TRBJ2-4|TRBV5-1
ASSFGQGLAKNIQY
>TRBJ1-2|TRBV5-1
ASSLGGGFDYGYT
>TRBJ2-1|TRBV4-1
ASSPQGRRRYNEQF
>TRBJ1-1|TRBV19
ASNLRGDTEAF
>TRBJ2-1|TRBV27
ASSAWTSGNNEQF
>TRBJ2-7|TRBV6-5
ASSPRTSGYEQY
>TRBJ1-6|TRBV27
ASSLSRRRSPLH
>TRBJ2-7|TRBV5-1
ASSFDGTSGYEQY
>TRBJ1-1|TRBV6-5
ASSYGLLNTEAF
>TRBJ2-2|TRBV30
AWSSGAYTGELF
>TRBJ2-1|TRBV19
ASSRDGAYNEQF
>TRBJ1-6|TRBV3-1/TRBV3-2
ASSRTNSPLH
>TRBJ2-1|TRBV6-6
ASSTEGVQF
>TRBJ2-1|TRBV4-3
ASSQDMGLARNEQF
>TRBJ1-3|TRBV5-1
ASSLVDSGNTIY
>TRBJ2-2|TRBV4-3
ASSQENDRGTGELF
>TRBJ2-3|TRBV29-1
SVNTQGTDTQY
>TRBJ2-7|TRBV5-1
ASSMDNSYEQY